This TCR beta chain was captured in a study of cytomegalovirus exposure and HLA in healthy donors. Study-wide findings and caveats: There were a few CMV-associated chains whose specificity for CMV antigens was confirmed in vitro.

This PCR relied on a set of 60 Vbeta primers and 13 Jbeta primers. The method was immunoSEQ multiplex PCR; TCRdb's version includes in-frame clones alone and lacks a portion of them. The sample yields around 54,000 clones, 82% seen once. Note on this clone: No antigen is known for it.

V was pared by 3 bases and J by 5 bases, with 6 bases of the junction left unmatched. Germline V gene data show CDR1 as MNHEY and CDR2 as SMNVEV (reference sequence). This CDR3 spans 14 amino acids. The sequenced material came from PBMCs. V usage is TRBV27 and J usage is TRBJ2-7; 8 bases are shared with TRBD1. This clonotype was sampled from a young woman in good health and CMV-seronegative. The CDR3 region has the DNA TGTGCCAGCAGTTTTGACAGGGGCGCTAACGAGCAGTACTTC. This codes for CASSFDRGANEQYF.